This entry concerns a single TCR beta chain. The antigen it recognizes is unknown. The input lacks base qualities; no much larger clone sits a single base away. The data belong to a study of T cell repertoires in cytomegalovirus infection (dated by TCRdb to between 2019 and 2020). Looking at the study overall: Donor HLA type was relevant to the analysis, because carriage of CMV infection together with the matching HLA type was indicated by public TCR beta signatures.

Broader findings and caveats from the paper: The ex vivo response was dominated by HLA-C-restricted CMV-specific TCR beta clonotypes, and the single most frequent clonotype in two of eight donors was supplied by these HLA-C-restricted clonotypes. In both this cohort and an independent roughly 400-donor cohort, the cumulative frequency of public TCR beta family members distinguished carriers of CMV infection plus the relevant HLA type.

At the junction V is shortened by 5 bases and J by 5 bases, with 18 bases in between. The CDR3 runs 15 amino acids, cysteine and phenylalanine included. Only the CDR3 region is kept as DNA, spanning 45 bases read in frame from base 1. The reads were generated on an Illumina HiSeq 1500. TCRdb redid the processing of the public reads, applying fastp at Q25 and MiXCR, and retained in-frame beta chains. Each entry is one CDR3 protein sequence, shown with its most common DNA and genes. The sample data list approximately 700,000 distinct CDR3 sequences, and less than 40% of these were observed just once. The ten top clones hold under 3.5% of the sample.

Sequenced: PBMCs. The origin of this receptor is a human donor in good health (CMV status not recorded). Some clones in this sample may be carry-over from other donors' samples. The chain couples TRBV12-3 or TRBV12-4 to TRBJ2-5; tentative D gene TRBD2, with 5 bases matching. The CDR3 here reads CASSLPGGRYETQYF. The bases are TGTGCCAGCAGTCTCCCAGGTGGGAGATACGAGACCCAGTACTTC.